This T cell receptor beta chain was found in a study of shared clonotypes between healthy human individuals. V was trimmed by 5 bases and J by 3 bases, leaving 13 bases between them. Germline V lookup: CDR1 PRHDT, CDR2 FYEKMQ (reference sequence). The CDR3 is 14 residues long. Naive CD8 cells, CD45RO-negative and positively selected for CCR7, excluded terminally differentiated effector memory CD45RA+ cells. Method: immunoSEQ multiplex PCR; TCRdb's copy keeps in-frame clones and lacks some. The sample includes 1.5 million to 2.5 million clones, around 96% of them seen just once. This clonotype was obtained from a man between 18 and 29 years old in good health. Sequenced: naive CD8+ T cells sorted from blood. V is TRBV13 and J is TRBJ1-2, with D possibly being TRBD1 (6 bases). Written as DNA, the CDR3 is TGTGCCAGCAGCCACAGGACAGAGTACTATGGCTACACCTTC. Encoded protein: CASSHRTEYYGYTF.